This TCR beta chain was profiled in a study of cytomegalovirus exposure and HLA in healthy donors. Study-wide results and caveats: Exclusion applied to some V segments, including TRBV6-2 and TRBV6-3, as they were indistinguishable. Later findings reportedly placed an Asian-associated ancestry cluster below the roughly 660-donor mean for N-insertions. Most TCR sequences were seen very rarely across donors, but some public TCRs occurred in many. What TCR beta sequences reportedly achieved was accurate prediction of HLA-A and HLA-B alleles in most subjects.

V lost 0 bases, J lost 6 bases, and 14 bases lay in between. The CDR3 has 15 amino acids. Germline V CDR1 and CDR2: MNHEY, SVGAGI. On this clone itself: What it binds is unknown.

Primers included in the PCR were 60 Vbeta and 13 Jbeta primers. TCRdb's copy holds only in-frame clones and misses some; the assay was immunoSEQ multiplex PCR. Among about 120,000 clones, 55% to 75% were seen once, and the ten largest hold less than 5%. This chain connects TRBV6-5 to TRBJ1-2; a weak D match, TRBD1 (6 bases). The specimen was PBMCs. The clonotype comes from a man aged 25 to 40 in good health and CMV-seronegative. The CDR3 nucleotides are TGTGCCAGCAGTTACTCGAGACGGGGGGCGAATGGCTACACCTTC. Amino acids: CASSYSRRGANGYTF.